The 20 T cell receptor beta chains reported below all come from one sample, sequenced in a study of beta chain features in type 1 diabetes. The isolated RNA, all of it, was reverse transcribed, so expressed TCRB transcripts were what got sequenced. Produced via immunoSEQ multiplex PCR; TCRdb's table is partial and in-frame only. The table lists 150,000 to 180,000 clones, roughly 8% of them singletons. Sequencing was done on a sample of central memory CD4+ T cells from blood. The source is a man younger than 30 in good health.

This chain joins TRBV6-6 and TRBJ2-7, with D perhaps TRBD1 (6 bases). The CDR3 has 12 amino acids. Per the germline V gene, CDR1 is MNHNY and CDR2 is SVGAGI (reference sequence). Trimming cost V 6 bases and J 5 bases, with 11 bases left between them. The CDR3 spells CASSQQGDEQYF. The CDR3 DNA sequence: TGTGCCAGCAGCCAACAGGGAGACGAGCAGTACTTC.

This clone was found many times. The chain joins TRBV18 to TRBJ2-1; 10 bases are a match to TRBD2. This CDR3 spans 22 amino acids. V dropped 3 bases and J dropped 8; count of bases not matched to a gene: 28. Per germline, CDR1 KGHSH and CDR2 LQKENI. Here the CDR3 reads CASSPQWGGDLLTTLAGDEQFF. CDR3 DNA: TGTGCCAGCTCACCTCAATGGGGAGGCGATTTATTAACCACCCTAGCGGGAGATGAGCAGTTCTTC.

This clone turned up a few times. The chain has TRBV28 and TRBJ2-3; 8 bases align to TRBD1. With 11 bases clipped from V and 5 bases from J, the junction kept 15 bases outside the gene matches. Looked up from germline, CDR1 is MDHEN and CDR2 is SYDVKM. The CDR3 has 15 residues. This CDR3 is CAGKRDRSHEDTQYF. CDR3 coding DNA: TGTGCCGGCAAAAGGGACAGGAGTCATGAAGATACGCAGTATTTT.

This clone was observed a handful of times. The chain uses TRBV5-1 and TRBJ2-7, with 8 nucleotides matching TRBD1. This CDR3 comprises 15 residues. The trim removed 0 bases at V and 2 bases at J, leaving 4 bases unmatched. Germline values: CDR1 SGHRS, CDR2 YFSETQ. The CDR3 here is CASSLADRATYEQYF. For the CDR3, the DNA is TGCGCCAGCAGCTTGGCGGACAGGGCCACCTACGAGCAGTACTTC. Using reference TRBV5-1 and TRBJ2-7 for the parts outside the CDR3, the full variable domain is KAGVTQTPRYLIKTRGQQVTLSCSPISGHRSVSWYQQTPGQGLQFLFEYFSETQRNKGNFPGRFSGRQFSNSRSEMNVSTLELGDSALYLCASSLADRATYEQYFGPGTRLTVT.

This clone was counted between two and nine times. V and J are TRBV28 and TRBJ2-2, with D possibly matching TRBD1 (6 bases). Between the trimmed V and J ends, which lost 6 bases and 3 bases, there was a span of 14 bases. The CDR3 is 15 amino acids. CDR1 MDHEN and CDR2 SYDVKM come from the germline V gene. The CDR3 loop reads CASSPDQGYTGELFF. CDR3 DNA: TGTGCCAGCAGCCCCGACCAGGGGTACACCGGGGAGCTGTTTTTT.

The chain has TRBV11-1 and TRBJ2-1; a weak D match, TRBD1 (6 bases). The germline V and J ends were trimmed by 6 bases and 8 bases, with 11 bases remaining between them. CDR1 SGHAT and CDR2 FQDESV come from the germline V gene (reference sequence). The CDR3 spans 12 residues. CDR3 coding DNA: TGTGCCAGCAGTTTACAGGGCCATGAGCAGTTCTTC. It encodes CASSLQGHEQFF.

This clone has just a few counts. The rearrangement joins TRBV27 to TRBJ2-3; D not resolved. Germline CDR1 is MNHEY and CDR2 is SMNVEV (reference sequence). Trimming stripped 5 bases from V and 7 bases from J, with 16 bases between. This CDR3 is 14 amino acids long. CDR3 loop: CASSPPLLVNTQYF. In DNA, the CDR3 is TGTGCCAGCAGTCCGCCCTTATTAGTCAATACGCAGTATTTT.

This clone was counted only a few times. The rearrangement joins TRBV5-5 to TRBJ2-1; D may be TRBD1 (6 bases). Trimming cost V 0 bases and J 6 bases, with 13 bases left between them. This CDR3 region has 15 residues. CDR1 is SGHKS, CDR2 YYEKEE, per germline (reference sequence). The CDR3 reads CASSLDQNRVNEQFF. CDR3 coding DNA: TGTGCCAGCAGCTTGGATCAGAACAGGGTCAATGAGCAGTTCTTC.

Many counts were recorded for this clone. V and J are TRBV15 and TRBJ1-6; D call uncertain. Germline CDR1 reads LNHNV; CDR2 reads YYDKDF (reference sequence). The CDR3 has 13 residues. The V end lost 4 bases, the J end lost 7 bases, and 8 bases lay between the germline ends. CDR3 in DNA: TGTGCCACCAGCACCCGGAGAAATTCACCCCTCCACTTT. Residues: CATSTRRNSPLHF. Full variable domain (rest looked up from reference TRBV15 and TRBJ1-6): DAMVIQNPRYQVTQFGKPVTLSCSQTLNHNVMYWYQQKSSQAPKLLFHYYDKDFNNEADTPDNFQSRRPNTSFCFLDIRSPGLGDTAMYLCATSTRRNSPLHFGNGTRLTVT.

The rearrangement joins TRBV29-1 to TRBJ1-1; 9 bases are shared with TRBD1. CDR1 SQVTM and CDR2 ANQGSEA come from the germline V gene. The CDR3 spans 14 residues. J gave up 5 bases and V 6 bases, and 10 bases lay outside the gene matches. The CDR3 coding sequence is TGCAGCGTCCAGGGACAGGGAGGACGAACTGAAGCTTTCTTT. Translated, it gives CSVQGQGGRTEAFF.

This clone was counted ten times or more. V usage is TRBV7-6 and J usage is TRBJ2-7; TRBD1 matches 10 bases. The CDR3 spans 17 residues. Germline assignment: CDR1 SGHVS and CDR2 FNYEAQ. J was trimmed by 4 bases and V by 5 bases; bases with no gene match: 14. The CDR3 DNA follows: TGTGCCAGCAGCCTCGTCCCGACAGGGGGCGAACGTTACGAGCAGTACTTC. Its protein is CASSLVPTGGERYEQYF.

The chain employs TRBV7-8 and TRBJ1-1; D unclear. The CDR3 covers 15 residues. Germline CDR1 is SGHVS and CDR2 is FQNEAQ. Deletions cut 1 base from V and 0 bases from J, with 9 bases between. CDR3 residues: CASSLVVQMNTEAFF. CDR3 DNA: TGTGCCAGCAGCTTAGTGGTACAGATGAACACTGAAGCTTTCTTT.

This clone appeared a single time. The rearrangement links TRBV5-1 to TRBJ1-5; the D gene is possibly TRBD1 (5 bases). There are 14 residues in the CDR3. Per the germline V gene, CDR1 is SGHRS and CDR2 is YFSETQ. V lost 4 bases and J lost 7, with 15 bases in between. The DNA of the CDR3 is TGCGCCAGCAGCGCTACAGGCGCCGGGCAGCCCCAGCATTTT. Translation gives CASSATGAGQPQHF.

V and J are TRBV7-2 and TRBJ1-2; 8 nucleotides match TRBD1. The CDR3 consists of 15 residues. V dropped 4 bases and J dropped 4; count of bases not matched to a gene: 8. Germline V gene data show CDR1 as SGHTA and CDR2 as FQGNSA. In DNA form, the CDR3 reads TGTGCCAGCAGCTCAGGGGGCAGGGCGAGCTATGGCTACACCTTC. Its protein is CASSSGGRASYGYTF. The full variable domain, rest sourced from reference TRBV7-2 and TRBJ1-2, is GAGVSQSPSNKVTEKGKDVELRCDPISGHTALYWYRQSLGQGLEFLIYFQGNSAPDKSGLPSDRFSAERTGGSVSTLTIQRTQQEDSAVYLCASSSGGRASYGYTFGSGTRLTVV.

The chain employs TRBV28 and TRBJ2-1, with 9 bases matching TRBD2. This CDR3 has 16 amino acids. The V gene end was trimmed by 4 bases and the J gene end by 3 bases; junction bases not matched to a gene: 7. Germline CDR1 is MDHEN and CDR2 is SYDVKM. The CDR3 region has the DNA TGTGCCAGCAGTTATTCGCGGGAGGGCCTCTACAATGAGCAGTTCTTC. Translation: CASSYSREGLYNEQFF. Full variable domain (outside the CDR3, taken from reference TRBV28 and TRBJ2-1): DVKVTQSSRYLVKRTGEKVFLECVQDMDHENMFWYRQDPGLGLRLIYFSYDVKMKEKGDIPEGYSVSREKKERFSLILESASTNQTSMYLCASSYSREGLYNEQFFGPGTRLTVL.

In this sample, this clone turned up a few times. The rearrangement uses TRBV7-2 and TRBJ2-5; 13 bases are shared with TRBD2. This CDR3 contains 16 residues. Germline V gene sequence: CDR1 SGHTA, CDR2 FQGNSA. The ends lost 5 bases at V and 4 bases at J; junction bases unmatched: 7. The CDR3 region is CASSLRTSGGGETQYF. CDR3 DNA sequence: TGTGCCAGCAGCCTCCGGACTAGCGGGGGAGGAGAGACCCAGTACTTC.

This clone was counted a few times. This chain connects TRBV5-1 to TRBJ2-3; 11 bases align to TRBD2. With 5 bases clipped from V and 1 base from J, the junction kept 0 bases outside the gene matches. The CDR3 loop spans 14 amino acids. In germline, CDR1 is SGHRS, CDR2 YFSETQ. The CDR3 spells CASRLAGGTDTQYF. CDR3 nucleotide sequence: TGCGCCAGCAGACTAGCGGGAGGCACAGATACGCAGTATTTT.

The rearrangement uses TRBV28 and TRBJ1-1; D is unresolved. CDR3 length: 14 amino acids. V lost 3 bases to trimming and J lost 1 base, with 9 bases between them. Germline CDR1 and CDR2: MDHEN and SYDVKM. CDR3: CASSLNGGNTEAFF. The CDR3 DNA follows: TGTGCCAGCAGTTTGAATGGAGGGAACACTGAAGCTTTCTTT. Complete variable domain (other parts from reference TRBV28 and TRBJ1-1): DVKVTQSSRYLVKRTGEKVFLECVQDMDHENMFWYRQDPGLGLRLIYFSYDVKMKEKGDIPEGYSVSREKKERFSLILESASTNQTSMYLCASSLNGGNTEAFFGQGTRLTVV.

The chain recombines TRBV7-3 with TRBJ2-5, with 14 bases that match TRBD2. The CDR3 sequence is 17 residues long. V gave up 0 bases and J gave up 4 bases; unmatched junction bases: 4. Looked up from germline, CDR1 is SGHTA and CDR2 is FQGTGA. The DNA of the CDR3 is TGTGCCAGCAGCTTAACGTTAGGACTAGCGGGGGGAGAGACCCAGTACTTC. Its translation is CASSLTLGLAGGETQYF.

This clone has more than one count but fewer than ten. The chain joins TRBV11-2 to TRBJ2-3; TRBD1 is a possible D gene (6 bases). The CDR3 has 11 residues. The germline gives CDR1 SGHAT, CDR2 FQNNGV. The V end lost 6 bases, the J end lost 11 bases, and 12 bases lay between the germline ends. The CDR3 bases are TGTGCCAGCAGTACAGGGTTTCAGCAGTATTTT. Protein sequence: CASSTGFQQYF. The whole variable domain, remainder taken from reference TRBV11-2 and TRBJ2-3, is EAGVAQSPRYKIIEKRQSVAFWCNPISGHATLYWYQQILGQGPKLLIQFQNNGVVDDSQLPKDRFSAERLKGVDSTLKIQPAKLEDSAVYLCASSTGFQQYFGPGTRLTVL.